This T cell receptor (beta chain) was recovered during a study of response to subunit inactivated influenza vaccine. Study findings and constraints: Few additional T cells are recruited per seasonal influenza vaccination, authors suggested.

The table lists this clonotype with many counts. Its antigen remains unidentified. V dropped 0 bases and J dropped 2 bases, with 10 bases sitting between them. This CDR3 is 15 amino acids long. The germline V gene has CDR1 SGHRS and CDR2 YFSETQ. TCRdb independently ran MiXCR on the RT-PCR reads; one entry per CDR3 protein. Here the sample spans 550,000 to 650,000 distinct CDR3 sequences, roughly 10% being singletons. Sample: PBMCs from blood, taken on the day of vaccination. The receptor's source is a man aged 45-65 years who received an inactivated influenza vaccine. V gene TRBV5-1 combines with J gene TRBJ2-3; weak D call: TRBD1 (5 bases). CDR3 DNA sequence: TGCGCCAGCAGCTTGGCAGGGAAAGTCACAGATACGCAGTATTTT. It encodes CASSLAGKVTDTQYF.